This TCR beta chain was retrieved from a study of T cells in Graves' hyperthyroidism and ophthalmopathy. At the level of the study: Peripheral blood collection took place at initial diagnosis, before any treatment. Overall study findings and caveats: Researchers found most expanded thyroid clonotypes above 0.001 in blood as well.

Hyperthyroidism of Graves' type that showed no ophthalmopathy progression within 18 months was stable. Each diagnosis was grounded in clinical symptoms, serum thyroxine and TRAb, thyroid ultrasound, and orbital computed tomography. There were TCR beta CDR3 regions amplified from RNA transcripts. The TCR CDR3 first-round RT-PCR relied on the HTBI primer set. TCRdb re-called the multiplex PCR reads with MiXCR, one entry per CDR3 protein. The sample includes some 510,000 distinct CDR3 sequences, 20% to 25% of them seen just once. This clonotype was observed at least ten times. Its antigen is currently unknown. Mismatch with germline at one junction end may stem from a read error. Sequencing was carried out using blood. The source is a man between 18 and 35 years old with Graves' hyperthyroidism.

The CDR3 region has the DNA TGTGCCAGCAGGACCGGGCCAGCCAAAAACATTAAGTACTTC. It specifies CASRTGPAKNIKYF. The V and J genes are TRBV12-3 or TRBV12-4 and TRBJ2-4; D is undetermined. The CDR3 is 14 amino acids.